The following is a T cell receptor beta chain sequence with its context. Authors' analysis steps: Counts of nucleated cells, estimated from reference gene primer amplification, were obtained. Sequencing was performed with immunoSEQ multiplex PCR; in TCRdb, only in-frame clones are kept and a portion is missing. The V and J calls and the clone size are those of that table, but D and trimming were determined from the DNA. The sample records about 70,000 clones, more than 75% being singletons. The CDR3 totals 13 residues. V was clipped by 5 bases and J by 3 bases, with 11 bases between them. CDR1 and CDR2 from the germline V gene are WSHSY and SAAADI. This sample was included in a study of blood T cell repertoires in COVID-19. Turning to the study itself: COVID-19 samples, acute and convalescent, were from the United States, Italy and Spain.

Sequences were obtained from peripheral blood. The TCR sequence derives from a human donor in a cohort sampled during active COVID-19. V is TRBV10-2 and J is TRBJ2-7; no clear D gene. CDR3 in amino acids: CASSLAEYYEQYF. The CDR3 nucleotides are TGCGCCAGCAGTTTGGCAGAATACTACGAGCAGTACTTC.